This entry lists 10 T cell receptor beta chains sequenced from one sample in a study of shared clonotypes between healthy human individuals. Here immunoSEQ multiplex PCR was the method, and the copy in TCRdb shows in-frame clones only, minus some. The table has millions of clones, about 93% seen once. Naive-designated CD8 cells lacked CD45RO, were positively enriched for CCR7, and omitted terminally differentiated effector memory CD45RA+ cells. The sample consisted of naive CD8+ T cells from PBMCs. The receptor source for this set is a man in his late teens or twenties in good health. Some clones in this sample may be carry-over from other donors' samples.

Points on this clone: Distinct nucleotide sequences in the sample also encode this CDR3. V gene TRBV9 combines with J gene TRBJ1-1; D not resolved. The V end lost 5 bases, the J end lost 0 bases, and 5 bases lay between the germline ends. From germline, CDR1 is SGDLS and CDR2 YYNGEE. The CDR3 contains 12 residues. The CDR3 region is CASSGVNTEAFF. The CDR3 coding sequence is TGTGCCAGCAGTGGGGTGAACACTGAAGCTTTCTTT.

The gene calls are TRBV13 and TRBJ1-3; possible D gene TRBD1, 5 bases. V was trimmed by 3 bases and J by 8 bases, leaving 11 bases between them. The CDR3 length is 13 residues. Germline V gene lookup returns CDR1 PRHDT and CDR2 FYEKMQ (reference sequence). The CDR3 loop reads CASSLAGRDTIYF. The CDR3 DNA reads TGTGCCAGCAGCTTGGCGGGGCGGGACACCATATATTTT. Combining the CDR3 with reference TRBV13 and TRBJ1-3 gives the whole variable domain AAGVIQSPRHLIKEKRETATLKCYPIPRHDTVYWYQQGPGQDPQFLISFYEKMQSDKGSIPDRFSAQQFSDYHSELNMSSLELGDSALYFCASSLAGRDTIYFGEGSWLTVV.

The chain couples TRBV4-2 to TRBJ1-1; possible D gene TRBD1, 5 bases. This CDR3 spans 16 amino acids. V gave up 2 bases and J gave up 3 bases, with 16 bases separating them. The germline CDR1 and CDR2 sequences are LGHNA and YNFKEQ. The CDR3 sequence is CASSQTPGLGDTEAFF. Written as DNA, the CDR3 is TGTGCCAGCAGCCAAACGCCGGGATTAGGGGACACTGAAGCTTTCTTT.

This sequence joins TRBV5-6 and TRBJ2-4; 11 bases are shared with TRBD2. The germline V gene encodes CDR1 SGHDT and CDR2 YYEEEE. This CDR3 has 16 residues. V was clipped by 4 bases and J by 4 bases; unmatched bases: 7. For the CDR3, the DNA is TGTGCCAGCAGCCAAACCGGGACTAGCGGAAAAAACATTCAGTACTTC. Translated: CASSQTGTSGKNIQYF. The full variable domain, with the rest looked up from reference TRBV5-6 and TRBJ2-4, is DAGVTQSPTHLIKTRGQQVTLRCSPKSGHDTVSWYQQALGQGPQFIFQYYEEEERQRGNFPDRFSGHQFPNYSSELNVNALLLGDSALYLCASSQTGTSGKNIQYFGAGTRLSVL.

The chain recombines TRBV9 with TRBJ2-3; D tentatively reads TRBD1 or TRBD2 (5 bases each). The CDR3 runs to 17 residues. Trimming removed 3 bases from V and 6 bases from J, with 23 bases in between. Germline V lookup: CDR1 SGDLS, CDR2 YYNGEE. CDR3 sequence reads: CASSAPRGGTRWDTQYF. The CDR3 region has the DNA TGTGCCAGCAGCGCCCCGAGGGGTGGAACTCGGTGGGATACGCAGTATTTT.

V usage is TRBV15 and J usage is TRBJ1-2; D is possibly TRBD1 (6 bases). Germline loops: CDR1 LNHNV, CDR2 YYDKDF (reference sequence). V lost 8 bases, J lost 7 bases, and 23 bases lay in between. This CDR3 contains 15 residues. CDR3 in DNA: TGTGCCACCCACAAAAGGGGGGGACGCATGAGTGGCTACACCTTC. As protein: CATHKRGGRMSGYTF. The whole variable domain, remainder taken from reference TRBV15 and TRBJ1-2, is DAMVIQNPRYQVTQFGKPVTLSCSQTLNHNVMYWYQQKSSQAPKLLFHYYDKDFNNEADTPDNFQSRRPNTSFCFLDIRSPGLGDTAMYLCATHKRGGRMSGYTFGSGTRLTVV.

Concerning this clone: This same CDR3 is encoded by further DNA sequences in the sample. The CDR3 nucleotides are TGTGCCAGCAGCGTCTCCGGGGCCACTAATGAAAAACTGTTTTTT. Its protein product is CASSVSGATNEKLFF. The J gene is TRBJ1-4, the V gene TRBV9; maybe TRBD1 (5 bases). Trimming took 2 bases from V and 2 from J, leaving 10 bases between them. CDR1 is SGDLS, CDR2 YYNGEE, per germline. CDR3 length: 15 amino acids.

The chain joins TRBV28 to TRBJ1-3; D is unclear. Germline V lookup: CDR1 MDHEN, CDR2 SYDVKM. V lost 6 bases and J lost 4, with 16 bases in between. CDR3 size: 15 residues. This CDR3 is CASRPRMLSGNTIYF. Here the CDR3 DNA reads TGTGCCAGCAGACCTCGAATGCTTTCCGGAAACACCATATATTTT.

The CDR3 nucleotides read TGTGCCAGCAGTCCCCGGACATACGGCGTCTACGAGCAGTACTTC. Translating it yields CASSPRTYGVYEQYF. The J gene is TRBJ2-7, the V gene TRBV7-6; D is perhaps TRBD1 (5 bases). V shed 6 bases and J shed 3 bases, with 18 bases lying between them. Germline CDR1 is SGHVS and CDR2 is FNYEAQ. The CDR3 has 15 amino acids.

This chain uses TRBV7-9 with TRBJ1-1, with D uncertain. This CDR3 region has 11 residues. The germline V and J ends were trimmed by 5 bases and 6 bases, with 7 bases remaining between them. The germline V gene encodes CDR1 SEHNR and CDR2 FQNEAQ (reference sequence). The chain's CDR3 is CASSLKSEAFF. In DNA form, the CDR3 reads TGTGCCAGCAGCCTGAAATCTGAAGCTTTCTTT.